This TCR beta chain emerged from a study of cytomegalovirus exposure and HLA in healthy donors. Study-wide points: It was taken for granted in presence/absence analyses that sequencing depth across donors was roughly uniform. The study flagged about 150 TCR beta chains as cytomegalovirus-associated. It is likely that the observed cluster of highly shared sequence variants was a sequencing artifact. Association of about 17,000 TCR beta sequences with HLA alleles was found at 0.05 false discovery rate in a later analysis.

This CDR3 comprises 17 residues. The J segment lost 4 bases and the V segment lost 2 bases, leaving 9 bases of the junction unmatched. Germline CDR1 reads MNHNS; CDR2 reads SASEGT. 13 Jbeta primers and 60 Vbeta primers were used for the PCR. Using immunoSEQ multiplex PCR, the repertoire was profiled, and TCRdb retains in-frame clones only, with some absent. The table shows about 270,000 clones, with around two thirds occurring only once. Notes on this clone: The antigen is not known.

This clonotype was obtained from a female donor in good health and CMV-seronegative. The chain carries TRBV6-1 and TRBJ1-3; 9 positions agree with TRBD1. The sequencing input was PBMCs. CDR3 in DNA: TGTGCCAGCAGTGAACTAACAGGGGGCATTTACGGAAACACCATATATTTT. Encoded protein: CASSELTGGIYGNTIYF.